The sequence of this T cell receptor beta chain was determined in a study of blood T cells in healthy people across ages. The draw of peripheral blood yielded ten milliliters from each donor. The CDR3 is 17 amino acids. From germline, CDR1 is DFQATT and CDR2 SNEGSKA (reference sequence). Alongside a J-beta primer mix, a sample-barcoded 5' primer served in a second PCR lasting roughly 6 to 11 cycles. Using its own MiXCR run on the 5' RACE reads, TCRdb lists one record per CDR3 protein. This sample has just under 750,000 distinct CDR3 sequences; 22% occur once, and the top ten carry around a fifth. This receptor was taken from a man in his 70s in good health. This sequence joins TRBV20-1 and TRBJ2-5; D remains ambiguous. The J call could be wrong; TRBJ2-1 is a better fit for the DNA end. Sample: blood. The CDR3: CSASPLLRVHKNNEQFF. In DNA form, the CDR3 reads TGCAGTGCTAGCCCTCTCTTACGGGTCCATAAAAACAATGAGCAGTTCTTC.